Detailed here is one TCR beta chain. Its target is unknown. Profiled with immunoSEQ multiplex PCR; TCRdb holds only in-frame clones, not every one. The data contain some 170,000 clones, around nine tenths of them singletons. V was cut by 1 base and J by 6 bases, with 7 bases left in between. Germline-derived CDR1 and CDR2 are SGHTA and FQGNSA. The CDR3 is made up of 13 amino acids. These data are taken from a study of cytomegalovirus exposure and HLA in healthy donors. The study, taken as a whole, reports: Both high specificity and high sensitivity reportedly marked the classifier's diagnosis of cytomegalovirus status. Most sequenced TCRs were rare (though some public TCRs occurred in many donors).

The chain combines TRBV7-2 with TRBJ2-1; D unclear. Material: PBMCs. The clonotype originates from a man aged 25-40 years in good health and CMV-seropositive. CDR3: CASSLDQANEQFF. Here the CDR3 DNA reads TGTGCCAGCAGCTTAGACCAGGCCAATGAGCAGTTCTTC.